This T cell receptor beta chain was recovered during a study of molecular identifiers for immune sequencing clone quantification. Study-wide context: Replicates split RNA from around 20,000 or 100,000 naive CD8 cells five ways, and the researchers sequenced four portions.

General study results and limits: Clonotypes topping 20 RNA copies carried over 97% of effector molecules but under 1% of naive ones.

This clonotype was picked up many times. Its antigen is still unknown. TCRdb redid the calling of the PCR reads with MiXCR, one entry per CDR3 protein. The sample consists of 100,000 or so distinct CDR3 sequences, over 30% of them appearing once. The ends were cut back, 0 bases at V and 0 bases at J, with 6 bases in the middle. This CDR3 contains 14 residues. Germline lookup yields CDR1 SGHRS and CDR2 YFSETQ. This TCR was recovered from a human donor in good health. Some libraries in this study had Jurkat cell RNA spiked in. Sequenced sample: naive CD8+ T cells from blood, with Jurkat cell RNA spiked in. Subset reported: FACS-sorted CD8+CD4-CCR7+CD45RA+ naive T cells. The V call is TRBV5-1, the J call TRBJ1-1; no firm D call. CDR3 sequence (DNA): TGCGCCAGCAGCTTGGAATGGATGAACACTGAAGCTTTCTTT. Residues: CASSLEWMNTEAFF.